This TCR beta chain stems from a study of cytomegalovirus exposure and HLA in healthy donors listed by TCRdb under 2017. Describing the broader study: In an earlier analysis of roughly 590 of the donors, under 300 Gb of sequence data and 95 million to 130 million unique TCR beta sequences from about 190 million T cells were reported. The later analysis used no new phenotypic data to find candidate immune exposures, relying instead on TCR beta sequences and their occurrence across donors. On average, approximately 250,000 unique TCR beta nucleotide sequences were sequenced per donor among 398 genotyped donors of the cohort, with about 19% of those sequences being non-productive. Among the approximately 400 genotyped donors, approximately 77% belonged to the genetic ancestry cluster associated with self-reported Caucasian donors. An early release that covered about 640 HLA-typed donors contained approximately 300 gigabases of sequencing data and 70 million to 100 million unique TCR sequences. In a later genetic analysis, genome-wide SNP genotypes for about 65% of the roughly 670 donors were used, and that subset was treated as a discovery cohort. The aim of the study was to test whether cataloging public T cell receptors could identify signatures of past pathogen exposure. In a later analysis, previously published TCR beta repertoires from hundreds of donors were re-analyzed and high-resolution HLA genotyping was added so that TCR occurrence patterns could be studied. Donor age, sex, ethnicity and CMV serostatus were collected together with the repertoire data. The study profiled the T cell repertoires of hundreds of subjects by immunosequencing and related them to cytomegalovirus serostatus. The number of donors typed differed by locus, with roughly 629-640 for A, B, C, DRB1 and DQB1, roughly 520 for DQA1, some 570 for DPA1, and around 460 for DPB1. All discovery cohort repertoires had been generated on a single sequencing platform. Along with the roughly 700-subject first cohort, a separate validation cohort of around 120 different subjects was used. Roughly five DR-DQ haplotypes were handled as single units for association and clustering because linkage in the cohort was strong. Both class I and class II loci were covered by HLA typing, at four-digit resolution. An earlier analysis of fewer than 700 of the donors applied high-throughput TCR beta sequencing to assess whether each TCR beta V gene segment acted as functional or pseudogenic. To predict cytomegalovirus infection status, the study brought together high-throughput TCR immunosequencing, statistical association of individual TCRs with disease status, and machine learning. Results and caveats for the whole study, not just this receptor: Across donors, most TCR sequences were observed very rarely, whereas some public TCRs were present in many individuals. Specific HLA alleles were associated with roughly 17,000 TCR beta sequences at a false discovery rate of 0.05 in a later analysis. Linkage disequilibrium might explain the correlated functional status among segregating V segments, but an unknown experimental factor could not be excluded. A later genetic analysis associated a missense DCLRE1C variant with V-gene and J-gene trimming of TCR beta chains, and an independent cohort replicated the association. The authors suggested that the approach could potentially be extended to other disease states and immunological phenotypes. Because the 87-base-pair reads could not distinguish some IMGT-functional V segments, including TRBV6-2 and TRBV6-3, those segments were excluded. A further reported finding was that TCR beta sequences accurately predicted the HLA-A and HLA-B alleles for most subjects in the first cohort. In a later analysis, several top co-occurrence clusters were reported to appear linked to parvovirus B19, influenza, CMV and Epstein-Barr virus. The only immune exposure information available for the cohort was CMV serostatus. Because HLA typing was unavailable for some donors at each locus, only the typed subset was used in association tests. About 17 rarely observed V segments, including chromosome 9 orphons, were excluded from the earlier analysis of 550 to 700 of the donors because counts were too low. In vitro tests confirmed that a few of the cytomegalovirus-associated TCR beta chains recognize cytomegalovirus antigens. The classifier was reported to diagnose cytomegalovirus status with high specificity and sensitivity in both the original cohort and the validation cohort. According to a later genetic analysis, donors in an Asian-associated ancestry cluster had fewer N-insertions in productive TCRs than the approximately 710-donor mean. A cluster of highly shared sequence variants was judged likely to be a technical artifact of the sequencing pipeline. Presence/absence analyses assumed roughly uniform sequencing depth across donors, an assumption that may not hold. The study listed 164 TCR beta chains as associated with cytomegalovirus. In an earlier analysis of roughly 560 of the donors, most TCR beta V segments were observed in productive rearrangements about 90% or about 30% of the time, broadly matching IMGT annotations. In this cohort, only TCR beta chains were sequenced, and detectable features were limited by the absence of alpha or paired-chain data. In a later analysis, most CMV-associated TCR beta chains were found to appear HLA-restricted, with HLA associations seemingly driven largely by CMV exposure. In a later analysis, HLA-associated TCR beta chains were found to be more clonally expanded and to have lower generation probabilities than equally common non-associated chains. In a later analysis, TCR association rates were found to vary across HLA loci, with the most associated TCRs seen for DRB1 alleles and the fewest for HLA-C alleles. When HLA alleles, especially DR and DQ, strongly co-occurred, attributing TCR associations to individual alleles was difficult.

As concerns this clone: It lacks a known antigen. No base qualities exist here, and no much larger clone lies one base off it.

Library preparation was by the immunoSEQ multiplex PCR assay. For the multiplex PCR, a mixture combining 60 forward primers for TCR Vbeta segments and 13 reverse primers for TCR Jbeta segments was used. Amplification of the CDR3 region of rearranged TCR beta genes was performed with a multiplex PCR assay on genomic DNA. On the Illumina HiSeq System, the amplified TCR beta libraries were sequenced as 87-base-pair reads. The source study handled its data this way. A later analysis counted about 80 million unique TCR beta chains across the 700 or so repertoires, and some 11 million of these chains were shared by at least two donors. Raw reads were error-corrected and collapsed into unique sequences with a nearest-neighbor algorithm that merged closely related sequences to remove PCR and sequencing errors. To assign V, D and J gene segments, CDR3 sequences were aligned to IMGT reference sequences. For a sequence to be retained, at least a six-nucleotide match to both a V gene segment and a J gene segment was required. A rearrangement was called productive if the CDR3 had no stop codons and remained in frame with V and J, and every other rearrangement was called non-productive. Following IMGT convention, CDR3 was defined as the stretch from the second conserved V-encoded cysteine to the conserved J-encoded phenylalanine. The earlier analysis of 587 of the donors excluded sequences that lacked an unambiguous match to a single V gene segment. In an earlier analysis of 587 of the donors, V segments were called functional above 56.7% productive rearrangements and were called segregating when the between-donor standard deviation exceeded 5%. A statistical classification framework was built to diagnose cytomegalovirus status from the catalog of TCR beta chain sequences. In a later analysis, V and J genes were assigned by comparing TCR nucleotide sequences against IMGT/GENE-DB human TR gene sequences. A later analysis assigned CDR3 sequences and most-parsimonious VDJ recombination scenarios with the TCRdist pipeline. In a later analysis, each TCR beta chain was defined by its CDR3 amino acid sequence together with its V-gene family, and reads without a unique V-gene family were excluded. In a later analysis, fewer than 650 highly shared, low-generation-probability nucleotide sequences were removed to address suspected cross-contamination and a sequencing artifact. In a later analysis, a clonal expansion index for each public chain was calculated from normalized within-repertoire ranks of inferred template counts. In a later analysis, generation probabilities were computed with a VDJ recombination model fitted to out-of-frame rearrangements, and the resulting probabilities were checked against IGoR. A later analysis scored TCR-TCR, TCR-HLA and TCR-CMV co-occurrence with hypergeometric tests, applying a repertoire-size bias correction to TCR pairs. A later analysis estimated false discovery rates by permuting HLA or CMV assignments 20 times. In a later analysis, co-occurring TCRs were grouped using DBSCAN, with TCRdist sequence similarity added in when clustering inside HLA-allele-positive subsets. Co-occurrence clustering excluded repertoires with fewer than 30,000 or more than 120,000 public chains, plus five with anomalous nucleotide sharing. TCRdb took this table from immuneACCESS and kept in-frame rearrangements with V and J called. Such tables lack part of the clones; where checked against another copy, unresolved V genes explain under half of the gap, and the rest is unexplained. The DNA was the basis for D and trimming; V, J and clone size are from that table. The sample table records about 150,000 clones; about 64% of these occur just once. The leading ten clones occupy 6% to 8.5% of the sample.

The cohort comprised approximately 700 healthy bone marrow donors. All cohort members were sampled while nominally healthy, although unrecorded immune exposures were likely present. The donor was CMV seropositive and belonged to the group of 250 to 350 seropositive cohort members. Every donor gave a peripheral blood sample, and the peripheral blood mononuclear cells from that sample were used for TCR beta sequencing. Genomic DNA extraction from the blood cell samples was performed with the Qiagen DNeasy Blood Extraction Kit. Including cysteine and phenylalanine, the CDR3 has 16 amino acids. The CDR3 DNA has 48 bases and is translated from base 1. The germline V gene (reference sequence) sets CDR1 to LNHDA and CDR2 to SQIVND. V is pruned by 3 bases and J by 4 bases, leaving 5 bases of the junction without a gene match.

This receptor chain uses TRBV19 and TRBJ2-3; a stretch of 12 junction bases matches TRBD2. The sample comprised PBMCs. This receptor was obtained from a woman aged 55-70 years in good health and CMV-seropositive. The CDR3 loop reads CASSMRLAGVADTQYF. The nucleotides read TGTGCCAGTAGTATGCGACTAGCGGGAGTCGCAGATACGCAGTATTTT.